The clone carrying this TCR beta chain was picked up a small number of times. The antigen is not known. These data belong to a study of beta chain features in type 1 diabetes. Study information: Sorted cells from all samples, numbering roughly 100 million, were examined.

Sorting of CD4+ naive, central memory, regulatory and stem cell-like memory cells was performed via CD45RO/CCR7/CD25/CD127/CD95/CD27. Sorted cells reached over 98% purity in every population. Points from the study as a whole: Researchers could not determine here whether HLA type influences TCRB rearrangement.

The CDR3 runs to 14 residues. V lost 1 base and J 7 bases, leaving 13 bases between the germline ends. Germline V lookup: CDR1 SGHTA, CDR2 FQGNSA. What was sequenced were expressed TCRB transcripts, since all of the isolated RNA had been reverse transcribed. Using immunoSEQ multiplex PCR, the repertoire was profiled, and TCRdb retains in-frame clones only, with some absent. The repertoire holds about 320,000 clones, around 15% seen once, with over 5% in the top ten. The receptor was isolated from a man aged 25 to 40 in good health. The material sequenced was central memory CD4+ T cells from blood. This chain joins TRBV7-2 and TRBJ1-1; tentatively, D is TRBD1 (5 bases). CDR3: CASSLVSGQGEAFF. In nucleotides, the CDR3 is TGTGCCAGCAGCTTAGTTTCAGGCCAGGGTGAAGCTTTCTTT.